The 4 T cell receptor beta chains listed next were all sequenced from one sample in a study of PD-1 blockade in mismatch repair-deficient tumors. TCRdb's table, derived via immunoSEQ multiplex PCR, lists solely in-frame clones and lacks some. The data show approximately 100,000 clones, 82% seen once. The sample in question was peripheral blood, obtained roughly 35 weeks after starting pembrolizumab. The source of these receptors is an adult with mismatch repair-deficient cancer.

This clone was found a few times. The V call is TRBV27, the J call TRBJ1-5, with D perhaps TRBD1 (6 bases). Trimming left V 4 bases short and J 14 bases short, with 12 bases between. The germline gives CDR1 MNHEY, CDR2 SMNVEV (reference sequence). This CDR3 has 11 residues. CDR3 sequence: CASSYGRGEHF. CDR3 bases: TGTGCCAGCAGTTATGGGAGGGGGGAGCATTTT.

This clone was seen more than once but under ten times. CDR3: CASSIAAAYDEQFF. In nucleotides, the CDR3 is TGTGCCAGTAGTATAGCGGCAGCGTACGATGAGCAGTTCTTC. V usage is TRBV19 and J usage is TRBJ2-1; no clear D. The germline V gene encodes CDR1 LNHDA and CDR2 SQIVND (reference sequence). The CDR3 length is 14 residues. Trimming removed 1 base from V and 8 bases from J, with 12 bases in between. Supplemented by reference TRBV19 and TRBJ2-1, the full variable domain reads DGGITQSPKYLFRKEGQNVTLSCEQNLNHDAMYWYRQDPGQGLRLIYYSQIVNDFQKGDIAEGYSVSREKKESFPLTVTSAQKNPTAFYLCASSIAAAYDEQFFGPGTRLTVL.

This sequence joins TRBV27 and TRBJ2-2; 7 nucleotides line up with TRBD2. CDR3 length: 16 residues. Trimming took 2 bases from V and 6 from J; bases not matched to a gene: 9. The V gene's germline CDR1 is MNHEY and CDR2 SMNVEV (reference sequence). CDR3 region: CASSLIRQAGPGELFF. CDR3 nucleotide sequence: TGTGCCAGCAGTTTAATAAGGCAAGCGGGACCCGGGGAGCTGTTTTTT.

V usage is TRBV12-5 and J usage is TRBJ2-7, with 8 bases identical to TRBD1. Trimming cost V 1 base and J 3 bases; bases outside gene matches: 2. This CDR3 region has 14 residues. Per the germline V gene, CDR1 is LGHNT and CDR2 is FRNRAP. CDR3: CASGLGTGSYEQYF. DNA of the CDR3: TGTGCTAGTGGTTTGGGGACAGGGAGCTACGAGCAGTACTTC.